Each of the 29 T cell receptor beta chains below was sequenced from the same sample in a study of T cell responses to AZD1222 COVID-19 vaccine. Method: immunoSEQ multiplex PCR; TCRdb's copy keeps in-frame clones and lacks some. The sample lists roughly 100,000 clones, 88% occurring once. The sample was peripheral blood, taken on day 0 of AZD1222 vaccination. The receptors originated from an adult in good health.

J is TRBJ2-3 and V is TRBV28; no reliable D call. Deletions cut 2 bases from V and 0 bases from J, with 6 bases between. The germline gives CDR1 MDHEN, CDR2 SYDVKM. The CDR3 sequence is 14 residues long. The CDR3 nucleotides are TGTGCCAGCAGTTTAGGTCCTAGCACAGATACGCAGTATTTT. Translation: CASSLGPSTDTQYF.

The chain links TRBV6-5 to TRBJ2-1; TRBD2 matches 8 bases. This CDR3 contains 15 residues. The V gene's germline CDR1 is MNHEY and CDR2 SVGAGI. V lost 4 bases, J lost 0 bases, and 2 bases stayed unmatched. CDR3 loop: CASSWAGGSYNEQFF. Written as DNA, the CDR3 is TGTGCCAGCAGTTGGGCGGGAGGCTCCTACAATGAGCAGTTCTTC.

This clone came up once. The sample contains more than one DNA sequence encoding this CDR3. The chain links TRBV19 to TRBJ2-7; D might be TRBD1 (6 bases). Germline CDR1 LNHDA, CDR2 SQIVND (reference sequence). The germline V and J ends were trimmed by 3 bases and 3 bases, with 6 bases remaining between them. The CDR3 sequence is 12 residues long. The CDR3 coding sequence is TGTGCCAGTAGTATGACAGGCTACGAGCAGTACTTC. It encodes CASSMTGYEQYF.

The chain couples TRBV30 to TRBJ2-3, with 7 bases identical to TRBD2. The CDR3 runs 13 residues. After removal of 3 bases from V and 2 bases from J, the junction contained 2 bases not matched to a gene. The germline gives CDR1 GTSNPN, CDR2 SVGIG (reference sequence). CDR3 coding DNA: TGTGCCTGGAGCAGCGGGACCACAGATACGCAGTATTTT. Protein: CAWSSGTTDTQYF.

The CDR3 reads CASSLNAGATTDTQYF. The CDR3, as DNA: TGTGCCAGCAGCCTTAACGCGGGAGCTACCACAGATACGCAGTATTTT. The chain joins TRBV11-2 to TRBJ2-3; 7 bases align to TRBD2. Germline CDR1 SGHAT, CDR2 FQNNGV. V lost 5 bases to trimming and J lost 2 bases; unmatched junction nucleotides: 10. This CDR3 has 16 residues. The full variable domain, completed using reference TRBV11-2 and TRBJ2-3, is EAGVAQSPRYKIIEKRQSVAFWCNPISGHATLYWYQQILGQGPKLLIQFQNNGVVDDSQLPKDRFSAERLKGVDSTLKIQPAKLEDSAVYLCASSLNAGATTDTQYFGPGTRLTVL.

This clone showed up just once. This chain connects TRBV28 to TRBJ1-5; no firm D call. The germline V and J ends were trimmed by 5 bases and 2 bases, with 16 bases remaining between them. In germline, CDR1 is MDHEN, CDR2 SYDVKM. This CDR3 region has 16 residues. The CDR3 coding sequence is TGTGCCAGCAGTCCCCACCCCAGAAAGGGCAATCAGCCCCAGCATTTT. It codes for CASSPHPRKGNQPQHF.

The V and J genes are TRBV30 and TRBJ1-1; D is perhaps TRBD1 (6 bases). Trimming took off 5 bases at V and 6 bases at J, with 13 bases between the two ends. The CDR3 runs 12 residues. Germline assignment: CDR1 GTSNPN and CDR2 SVGIG (reference sequence). CDR3 nucleotide sequence: TGTGCCTGGGTGAGGGGGTCTGCTGAAGCTTTCTTT. Translation gives CAWVRGSAEAFF.

The chain couples TRBV2 to TRBJ2-7; the D gene is possibly TRBD2 (6 bases). The germline V and J ends were trimmed by 2 bases and 2 bases, with 13 bases remaining between them. Germline assignment: CDR1 SNHLY and CDR2 FYNNEI. There are 15 residues in the CDR3. The CDR3 region is CASSENPSDPYEQYF. The CDR3 DNA is TGTGCCAGCAGTGAAAATCCTAGCGACCCCTACGAGCAGTACTTC.

The J gene is TRBJ1-5, the V gene TRBV12-3 or TRBV12-4; D possibly corresponds to TRBD1 (5 bases). V lost 4 bases, J lost 8 bases, and 12 bases lay in between. This CDR3 is 13 amino acids long. CDR3 DNA: TGTGCCAGCAGTTCACAGGTTAATGAGCCCCAGCATTTT. As protein: CASSSQVNEPQHF.

The gene calls are TRBV7-8 and TRBJ2-7, with 8 bases identical to TRBD1. This CDR3 has 13 amino acids. Unmatched junction bases numbered 3, after V lost 5 bases and J lost 3 bases. Per the germline V gene, CDR1 is SGHVS and CDR2 is FQNEAQ. The CDR3 bases are TGTGCCAGCAGCCAGGACAGGGTCTACGAGCAGTACTTC. This translates into CASSQDRVYEQYF. The full variable domain, rest sourced from reference TRBV7-8 and TRBJ2-7, is GAGVSQSPRYKVAKRGQDVALRCDPISGHVSLFWYQQALGQGPEFLTYFQNEAQLDKSGLPSDRFFAERPEGSVSTLKIQRTQQEDSAVYLCASSQDRVYEQYFGPGTRLTVT.

This chain links TRBV25-1 with TRBJ1-1, with 9 bases matching TRBD1. The germline V gene has CDR1 MGHDK and CDR2 SYGVNS. This CDR3 region has 14 residues. The V segment lost 4 bases and the J segment 2 bases; nucleotides outside the gene matches: 2. The CDR3 DNA reads as TGTGCCAGCAGTGGGACAGGGGCCAACACTGAAGCTTTCTTT. Translation gives CASSGTGANTEAFF.

The rearrangement joins TRBV28 to TRBJ2-1; 8 bases line up with TRBD2. Germline CDR1 reads MDHEN; CDR2 reads SYDVKM. With V trimmed by 2 bases and J by 6 bases, 9 bases remained unmatched. This CDR3 has 16 amino acids. As DNA, the CDR3 is TGTGCCAGCAGTTTAGGCGGGAGGATGTGGAGCAATGAGCAGTTCTTC. Its protein is CASSLGGRMWSNEQFF.

This sequence joins TRBV20-1 and TRBJ2-3, with D tentatively TRBD2 (6 bases). Germline V gives CDR1 DFQATT, CDR2 SNEGSKA (reference sequence). There are 11 residues in the CDR3. DNA for the CDR3: TGCAGCGAAAGGAGGGCAGATACGCAGTATTTT. This codes for CSERRADTQYF.

The genes are TRBV19 and TRBJ2-2; 10 bases are a match to TRBD2. The CDR3 totals 15 residues. J gave up 8 bases and V 3 bases, and 6 bases lay outside the gene matches. The germline CDR1 and CDR2 sequences are LNHDA and SQIVND (reference sequence). CDR3 in amino acids: CASSMHPLAGGELFF. The CDR3 DNA follows: TGTGCCAGTAGTATGCATCCACTAGCGGGAGGGGAGCTGTTTTTT.

This chain links TRBV3-1 (or the pseudogene TRBV3-2) with TRBJ2-5; 14 nucleotides match TRBD2. Germline assignment: CDR1 LGHDT and CDR2 YNNKEL (reference sequence). Trimming removed 4 bases from V and 4 bases from J; junction bases left unmatched: 8. There are 17 residues in the CDR3. The CDR3 coding sequence is TGTGCCAGCAGCCCGAGACTAGCGGGAGGGCCAAGAGAGACCCAGTACTTC. Translation gives CASSPRLAGGPRETQYF.

Only a few counts were recorded for this clone. V gene TRBV9 combines with J gene TRBJ1-2; 11 positions match TRBD1. The CDR3 totals 17 residues. V dropped 0 bases and J dropped 8; count of bases not matched to a gene: 12. Germline lookup yields CDR1 SGDLS and CDR2 YYNGEE. This CDR3 reads CASSVASTGQGVWGYTF. The CDR3 DNA sequence: TGTGCCAGCAGCGTAGCTTCGACGGGACAGGGGGTATGGGGCTACACCTTC. Based on the CDR3 plus reference TRBV9 and TRBJ1-2, the full variable domain is DSGVTQTPKHLITATGQRVTLRCSPRSGDLSVYWYQQSLDQGLQFLIQYYNGEERAKGNILERFSAQQFPDLHSELNLSSLELGDSALYFCASSVASTGQGVWGYTFGSGTRLTVV.

This chain links TRBV21-1 with TRBJ2-1; TRBD2 reflects the table's D call only, with no check against the DNA. TRBV21-1 is annotated as a pseudogene. The CDR3 extends over 13 amino acids. This CDR3 is CATYEGSIDEQFF. The DNA for the CDR3 is TGTGCCACCTACGAGGGTAGCATAGATGAGCAGTTCTTC.

Points on this clone: The same CDR3 is also encoded by other DNA sequences in this sample. V gene TRBV5-1 combines with J gene TRBJ2-2, with no clear D. CDR3 length equals 12 residues. With 0 bases removed from V and 8 bases from J, the gap between germline ends came to 5 bases. Germline CDR1 is SGHRS and CDR2 is YFSETQ. CDR3 loop: CASSLDGGELFF. For the CDR3, the DNA is TGCGCCAGCAGCTTGGACGGTGGGGAGCTGTTTTTT.

The genes are TRBV27 and TRBJ2-1; TRBD2 matches 15 bases. The germline gives CDR1 MNHEY, CDR2 SMNVEV (reference sequence). The CDR3 has 18 residues. Trimming cost V 3 bases and J 7 bases; bases outside gene matches: 10. The CDR3 protein is CASSFGLAGGRGRNEQFF. In DNA form, the CDR3 reads TGTGCCAGCAGTTTCGGACTAGCGGGAGGGAGGGGTAGGAATGAGCAGTTCTTC.

V is TRBV28 and J is TRBJ1-2; D not resolved. The CDR3 runs to 14 residues. Germline V CDR1 and CDR2: MDHEN, SYDVKM. Trimming shortened V by 3 bases and J by 8 bases, and 16 bases separated the two germline ends. The CDR3 here is CASSFSPTGEGYTF. DNA for the CDR3: TGTGCCAGCAGTTTTAGCCCCACGGGCGAGGGCTACACCTTC.

The rearrangement uses TRBV6-2 or TRBV6-3 and TRBJ1-4; D is ambiguous. The CDR3 has 16 amino acids. The V and J ends lost 2 bases and 7 bases respectively, with 17 bases between them. Germline loops: CDR1 MNHEY, CDR2 SVGEGT. The CDR3 loop reads CASSYPSTQRTEKLFF. The CDR3 DNA follows: TGTGCCAGCAGTTACCCCTCCACCCAAAGGACTGAAAAACTGTTTTTT.

The chain links TRBV7-2 to TRBJ2-2; either TRBD1 or TRBD2 may fit D (7 bases each). V lost 5 bases, J lost 7 bases, and 17 bases lay in between. Per the germline V gene, CDR1 is SGHTA and CDR2 is FQGNSA. The CDR3 runs 15 residues. The CDR3 nucleotides read TGTGCCAGCAGCAGCGGACTAGGGGGCGTCGGGGAGCTGTTTTTT. Encoded protein: CASSSGLGGVGELFF.

This sequence joins TRBV18 and TRBJ1-1, with D perhaps TRBD1 (6 bases). V gave up 4 bases and J gave up 1 base, with 16 bases separating them. The CDR3 totals 16 residues. Germline-derived CDR1 and CDR2 are KGHSH and LQKENI. The CDR3 nucleotides read TGTGCCAGCTCACAAGGGGGAGTCCCTCAGAACACTGAAGCTTTCTTT. Its protein product is CASSQGGVPQNTEAFF.

Only one count was recorded for this clone. The chain couples TRBV24-1 to TRBJ1-2; D unresolved. The V end lost 4 bases, the J end lost 4 bases, and 9 bases lay between the germline ends. This CDR3 has 13 residues. Germline CDR1 is KGHDR and CDR2 is SFDVKD. DNA of the CDR3: TGTGCCACCAGTGAAGAGTATGGCTATGGCTACACCTTC. Translating gives CATSEEYGYGYTF.

This clone has a single count. The V and J genes are TRBV7-3 and TRBJ2-1, with 10 bases identical to TRBD2. The germline gives CDR1 SGHTA, CDR2 FQGTGA. This CDR3 has 16 residues. Trimming took 2 bases from V and 7 from J; bases not matched to a gene: 8. CDR3 nucleotides: TGTGCCAGCAGCTTATTTGAAGCGGGAGGGACTAATGAGCAGTTCTTC. This gives the protein CASSLFEAGGTNEQFF. The full variable domain, with the rest looked up from reference TRBV7-3 and TRBJ2-1, is GAGVSQTPSNKVTEKGKYVELRCDPISGHTALYWYRQSLGQGPEFLIYFQGTGAADDSGLPNDRFFAVRPEGSVSTLKIQRTERGDSAVYLCASSLFEAGGTNEQFFGPGTRLTVL.

The V and J genes are TRBV6-4 and TRBJ2-7; 11 bases fit TRBD2. The ends lost 6 bases at V and 7 bases at J; junction bases unmatched: 8. Germline lookup yields CDR1 MRHNA and CDR2 SNTAGT. This CDR3 has 14 amino acids. The chain's CDR3 is CASSALAGVGEQYF. The DNA of the CDR3 is TGTGCCAGCAGCGCACTAGCGGGAGTGGGAGAGCAGTACTTC.

CDR3 nucleotide sequence: TGTGCCAGCAGCTACCGGACAGCTTACAATGAGCAGTTCTTC. It translates to CASSYRTAYNEQFF. V usage is TRBV3-1 (or the pseudogene TRBV3-2) and J usage is TRBJ2-1, with D tentatively TRBD1 (6 bases). CDR1 and CDR2 (germline): LGHDT, YNNKEL (reference sequence). The V end was cut by 5 bases, the J end by 4 bases, with 12 bases between. The CDR3 totals 14 residues.

The CDR3 DNA follows: TGTGCCAGCAGCTTGGGTATGGGGTGGAGCACTGAAGCTTTCTTT. It codes for CASSLGMGWSTEAFF. The chain links TRBV5-6 to TRBJ1-1; D gene ambiguous. Germline assignment: CDR1 SGHDT and CDR2 YYEEEE. V lost 0 bases, J lost 4 bases, and 13 bases lay in between. CDR3 length: 15 residues. Filled out from reference TRBV5-6 and TRBJ1-1, the complete variable domain reads DAGVTQSPTHLIKTRGQQVTLRCSPKSGHDTVSWYQQALGQGPQFIFQYYEEEERQRGNFPDRFSGHQFPNYSSELNVNALLLGDSALYLCASSLGMGWSTEAFFGQGTRLTVV.

The rearrangement joins TRBV7-8 to TRBJ1-2; no definite D call. The CDR3 contains 13 residues. The germline V gene encodes CDR1 SGHVS and CDR2 FQNEAQ. The V and J ends lost 4 bases and 0 bases respectively, with 6 bases between them. CDR3 sequence: CASSSRTNYGYTF. For the CDR3, the DNA is TGTGCCAGCAGCTCCCGTACTAACTATGGCTACACCTTC.